The T cell receptor (beta chain) described here comes from a study of OX40 agonist ivuxolimab in advanced cancers. Study summary: Prior therapy, whether anti-PD-1, anti-PD-L1 or anti-CTLA-4, was allowed, and roughly 41% had some.

As to this clone: Its antigen is unknown.

Clones were sequenced by immunoSEQ multiplex PCR, and TCRdb holds only the in-frame ones, with some missing. The table has some 90,000 clones, approximately 92% seen once; the top ten hold roughly 3.5%. Germline CDR1 reads GTSNPN; CDR2 reads SVGIG (reference sequence). CDR3 length: 11 residues. V lost 2 bases, J lost 6 bases, and 1 base stayed unmatched. General study points: Blood T cells, both CD4+ and CD8+, expanded clonally by week 6 at 0.1 to 3.0 mg/kg.

This sequence joins TRBV30 and TRBJ2-7, with 7 bases identical to TRBD2. The TCR originated in an adult with an advanced solid tumor such as melanoma, head and neck, liver or kidney cancer. Specimen: CD4+ or CD8+ T cells sorted from blood, collected in a trial of the OX40 agonist ivuxolimab. The CDR3 loop is CAWSWGGEQYF. As DNA, the CDR3 is TGTGCCTGGAGTTGGGGGGGCGAGCAGTACTTC.